This T cell receptor beta chain was identified in a study of regulatory and conventional T cells in RAG deficiency. Study-wide results and limits: Shorter CDR3s in all patient subsets; >75% Treg-Tconv overlap in Omenn.

In the case of this clone: What it binds is not known.

CDR3 length equals 12 residues. CDR1 and CDR2 (germline): LNHDA, SQIVND (reference sequence). With 6 bases removed from V and 10 bases from J, the gap between germline ends came to 15 bases. The repertoire was sequenced with immunoSEQ multiplex PCR; TCRdb's copy has only in-frame clones and lacks some. Of some 28,000 clones detected, 75% to 95% appear once; the ten largest clones hold over 0.8%. Blood CD4+ CD25-high CD127-low regulatory T cells supplied the genomic DNA template. These same records also appear under a second study, on regulatory T cells. That paper adds: Primers: 52 TRBV forward and 13 TRBJ reverse.

The rearrangement uses TRBV19 and TRBJ1-1, with D possibly being TRBD1 (5 bases). Material: Tregs sorted from blood. The receptor's source is a human donor in good health. The CDR3 nucleotides are TGTGCCAGTAGCGGACACTATAACGGAGCTTTCTTT. This translates into CASSGHYNGAFF. Full variable domain (outside the CDR3, taken from reference TRBV19 and TRBJ1-1): DGGITQSPKYLFRKEGQNVTLSCEQNLNHDAMYWYRQDPGQGLRLIYYSQIVNDFQKGDIAEGYSVSREKKESFPLTVTSAQKNPTAFYLCASSGHYNGAFFGQGTRLTVV.